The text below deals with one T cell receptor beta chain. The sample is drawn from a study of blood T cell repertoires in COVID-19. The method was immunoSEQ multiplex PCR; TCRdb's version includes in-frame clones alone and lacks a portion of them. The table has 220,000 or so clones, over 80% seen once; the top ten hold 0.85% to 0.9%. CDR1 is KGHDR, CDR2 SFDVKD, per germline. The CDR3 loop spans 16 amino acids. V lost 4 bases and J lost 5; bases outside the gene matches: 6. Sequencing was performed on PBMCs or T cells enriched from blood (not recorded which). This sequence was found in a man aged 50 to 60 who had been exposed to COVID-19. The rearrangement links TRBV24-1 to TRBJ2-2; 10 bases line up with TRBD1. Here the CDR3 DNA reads TGTGCCACCAGTGAGGGGGGACAGGGGAGGACCGGGGAGCTGTTTTTT. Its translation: CATSEGGQGRTGELFF.